This is a list of T cell receptor beta chains from one sample in a study of blood T cell repertoires in COVID-19. Repertoires were generated with immunoSEQ multiplex PCR, while TCRdb's copy carries only in-frame clones and drops some. Counted here are about 430,000 clones, over 75% occurring once; the ten biggest clones make up around 1.1%. Sequenced input: PBMCs or T cells enriched from blood (not recorded which). Receptors originate from a man younger than 40 who had recovered from COVID-19. CDR3s include the opening cysteine and the closing phenylalanine or tryptophan. D genes are given only for firm matches. Not all rows give a size; the values are once, few, many and, for expanded clones, a class.

j_gene: TRBJ1-1; abundance: .; len: 11; v_gene: TRBV5-1; d_gene: TRBD1; CDR3aa: CASNLQGVAFF; CDR3nt: TGCGCCAGCAACTTACAGGGGGTGGCTTTCTTT
j_gene: TRBJ2-5; abundance: .; len: 14; v_gene: TRBV29-1; d_gene: .; CDR3aa: CSVAPGTSQETQYF; CDR3nt: TGCAGCGTAGCTCCCGGGACATCTCAAGAGACCCAGTACTTC
j_gene: TRBJ1-4; abundance: once; len: 17; v_gene: TRBV15; d_gene: TRBD1; CDR3aa: CATSRDNFQGAAEKLFF; CDR3nt: TGTGCCACCAGCAGAGATAATTTTCAGGGGGCGGCTGAAAAACTGTTTTTT
j_gene: TRBJ1-5; abundance: .; len: 15; v_gene: TRBV9; d_gene: .; CDR3aa: CASSAQGNSNQPQHF; CDR3nt: TGTGCCAGCAGCGCCCAGGGTAATAGCAATCAGCCCCAGCATTTT
j_gene: TRBJ2-1; abundance: .; len: 14; v_gene: TRBV5-1; d_gene: .; CDR3aa: CASSLWTVYNEQFF; CDR3nt: TGCGCCAGCAGCTTGTGGACAGTCTACAATGAGCAGTTCTTC
j_gene: TRBJ1-1; abundance: .; len: 16; v_gene: TRBV21-1; d_gene: .; CDR3aa: CASSQSTPCVDTEAFF; CDR3nt: TGTGCCAGCAGCCAATCGACACCATGCGTGGACACTGAAGCTTTCTTT
j_gene: TRBJ2-5; abundance: .; len: 13; v_gene: TRBV12-3/TRBV12-4; d_gene: .; CDR3aa: CASSPGWEETQYF; CDR3nt: TGTGCCAGCAGCCCGGGGTGGGAAGAGACCCAGTACTTC
j_gene: TRBJ2-1; abundance: .; len: 14; v_gene: TRBV30; d_gene: .; CDR3aa: CAWKPTTSYNEQFF; CDR3nt: TGTGCCTGGAAACCGACAACTTCCTACAATGAGCAGTTCTTC
j_gene: TRBJ2-7; abundance: .; len: 11; v_gene: TRBV7-9; d_gene: .; CDR3aa: CASSSFYEQYF; CDR3nt: TGTGCCAGCAGCTCCTTCTACGAGCAGTACTTC
j_gene: TRBJ1-5; abundance: .; len: 18; v_gene: TRBV19; d_gene: TRBD1; CDR3aa: CASSILDRARRGNQPQHF; CDR3nt: TGTGCCAGTAGTATACTTGACAGGGCCCGGCGGGGCAATCAGCCCCAGCATTTT
j_gene: TRBJ2-7; abundance: once; len: 15; v_gene: TRBV28; d_gene: .; CDR3aa: CASSLSTGYSYEQYF; CDR3nt: TGTGCCAGCAGTTTATCTACAGGCTACTCCTACGAGCAGTACTTC
j_gene: TRBJ2-5; abundance: .; len: 13; v_gene: TRBV7-8; d_gene: .; CDR3aa: CASGRGQQETQYF; CDR3nt: TGTGCCAGCGGGCGGGGACAGCAAGAGACCCAGTACTTC
j_gene: TRBJ2-1; abundance: .; len: 14; v_gene: TRBV7-3; d_gene: TRBD1; CDR3aa: CASSTGTGVDEQFF; CDR3nt: TGTGCCAGCAGCACCGGGACAGGGGTCGATGAGCAGTTCTTC
j_gene: TRBJ1-2; abundance: .; len: 13; v_gene: TRBV7-8; d_gene: .; CDR3aa: CASSFDSNYGYTF; CDR3nt: TGTGCCAGCAGCTTCGACAGTAACTATGGCTACACCTTC
j_gene: TRBJ2-7; abundance: .; len: 13; v_gene: TRBV12-3/TRBV12-4; d_gene: .; CDR3aa: CASSWVARNEQYF; CDR3nt: TGTGCCAGCAGTTGGGTCGCGAGGAACGAGCAGTACTTC
j_gene: TRBJ1-1; abundance: once; len: 14; v_gene: TRBV7-2; d_gene: .; CDR3aa: CASSLTTGNTEAFF; CDR3nt: TGTGCCAGCAGCCTGACGACAGGGAACACTGAAGCTTTCTTT
j_gene: TRBJ1-1; abundance: .; len: 17; v_gene: TRBV6-4; d_gene: TRBD1; CDR3aa: CASSPTGTGIMNTEAFF; CDR3nt: TGTGCCAGCAGTCCTACCGGGACAGGGATAATGAACACTGAAGCTTTCTTT
j_gene: TRBJ1-5; abundance: .; len: 17; v_gene: TRBV19; d_gene: .; CDR3aa: CASSTGREVVDPQPQHF; CDR3nt: TGTGCCAGTAGTACGGGACGGGAGGTTGTTGACCCTCAGCCCCAGCATTTT
j_gene: TRBJ2-1; abundance: .; len: 17; v_gene: TRBV14; d_gene: TRBD2; CDR3aa: CASSQDGNGRYDNEQFF; CDR3nt: TGTGCCAGCAGCCAAGATGGTAACGGGAGGTATGACAATGAGCAGTTCTTC
j_gene: TRBJ2-7; abundance: .; len: 15; v_gene: TRBV27; d_gene: TRBD1; CDR3aa: CASTLTGGNSREQYF; CDR3nt: TGTGCCAGCACCCTGACAGGGGGCAACTCCCGAGAGCAGTACTTC
j_gene: TRBJ1-1; abundance: .; len: 11; v_gene: TRBV7-9; d_gene: .; CDR3aa: CASSIQGKAFF; CDR3nt: TGTGCCAGCAGTATCCAGGGGAAAGCTTTCTTT
j_gene: TRBJ2-1; abundance: .; len: 12; v_gene: TRBV30; d_gene: TRBD2; CDR3aa: CAWKAGGREQFF; CDR3nt: TGTGCCTGGAAGGCGGGAGGCCGGGAGCAGTTCTTC
j_gene: TRBJ1-1; abundance: .; len: 14; v_gene: TRBV19; d_gene: .; CDR3aa: CASSIQDTNTEAFF; CDR3nt: TGTGCCAGTAGTATCCAGGACACCAACACTGAAGCTTTCTTT
j_gene: TRBJ1-4; abundance: .; len: 14; v_gene: TRBV7-9; d_gene: TRBD1; CDR3aa: CASSPGQGEQKLFF; CDR3nt: TGTGCCAGCAGCCCCGGACAGGGAGAGCAAAAACTGTTTTTT
j_gene: TRBJ2-1; abundance: .; len: 16; v_gene: TRBV5-1; d_gene: TRBD2; CDR3aa: CASSLGPSGIFNEQFF; CDR3nt: TGCGCCAGCAGCTTGGGCCCTAGCGGGATTTTTAATGAGCAGTTCTTC
j_gene: TRBJ2-2; abundance: few; len: 14; v_gene: TRBV2; d_gene: TRBD1; CDR3aa: CATLGQGGTGELFF; CDR3nt: TGTGCCACCCTGGGACAGGGCGGCACCGGGGAGCTGTTTTTT
j_gene: TRBJ2-2; abundance: .; len: 15; v_gene: TRBV6-5; d_gene: TRBD2; CDR3aa: CASSVGTSGAGELFF; CDR3nt: TGTGCCAGCAGCGTAGGGACTAGCGGGGCCGGGGAGCTGTTTTTT
j_gene: TRBJ1-3; abundance: once; len: 16; v_gene: TRBV19; d_gene: TRBD1; CDR3aa: CASSIGRTGSGNTIYF; CDR3nt: TGTGCCAGTAGTATAGGAAGGACAGGGAGCGGAAACACCATATATTTT
j_gene: TRBJ2-2; abundance: .; len: 18; v_gene: TRBV18; d_gene: TRBD2; CDR3aa: CASSKEASGSQNTGELFF; CDR3nt: TGTGCCAGCTCTAAAGAGGCTAGCGGGAGCCAGAACACCGGGGAGCTGTTTTTT
j_gene: TRBJ1-4; abundance: .; len: 13; v_gene: TRBV28; d_gene: TRBD1; CDR3aa: CATKGARAEKLFF; CDR3nt: TGTGCCACTAAGGGGGCGCGAGCTGAAAAACTGTTTTTT
j_gene: TRBJ2-7; abundance: .; len: 13; v_gene: TRBV27; d_gene: TRBD2; CDR3aa: CASRWAGGYEQYF; CDR3nt: TGTGCCAGCCGTTGGGCGGGAGGTTATGAGCAGTACTTC
j_gene: TRBJ1-1; abundance: once; len: 15; v_gene: TRBV28; d_gene: .; CDR3aa: CASSLIARGSDRSFF; CDR3nt: TGTGCCAGCAGTTTAATCGCCAGGGGTTCCGATAGGTCTTTCTTT
j_gene: TRBJ1-5; abundance: .; len: 13; v_gene: TRBV27; d_gene: .; CDR3aa: CASSPLINQPQHF; CDR3nt: TGTGCCAGCAGTCCCTTAATCAATCAGCCCCAGCATTTT
j_gene: TRBJ1-3; abundance: few; len: 16; v_gene: TRBV4-1; d_gene: TRBD1; CDR3aa: CASSQHSTGAGNTIYF; CDR3nt: TGCGCCAGCAGCCAACATTCAACAGGGGCTGGAAACACCATATATTTT
j_gene: TRBJ1-5; abundance: .; len: 12; v_gene: TRBV2; d_gene: .; CDR3aa: CASSPQGQPQHF; CDR3nt: TGTGCCAGCAGTCCCCAGGGACAGCCCCAGCATTTT
j_gene: TRBJ1-2; abundance: .; len: 14; v_gene: TRBV7-8; d_gene: .; CDR3aa: CASSPRGPGYGYTF; CDR3nt: TGTGCCAGCAGCCCGCGGGGACCCGGCTATGGCTACACCTTC
j_gene: TRBJ1-3; abundance: .; len: 14; v_gene: TRBV29-1; d_gene: .; CDR3aa: CSVEQDSSGNTIYF; CDR3nt: TGCAGCGTTGAACAGGACAGCTCTGGAAACACCATATATTTT
j_gene: TRBJ1-1; abundance: .; len: 13; v_gene: TRBV13; d_gene: .; CDR3aa: CASSLKGAAKAFF; CDR3nt: TGTGCCAGCAGCCTAAAAGGGGCGGCAAAAGCTTTCTTT
j_gene: TRBJ1-1; abundance: .; len: 13; v_gene: TRBV12-5; d_gene: .; CDR3aa: CASGLATDTEAFF; CDR3nt: TGTGCTAGTGGTTTAGCAACGGACACTGAAGCTTTCTTT
j_gene: TRBJ2-7; abundance: .; len: 15; v_gene: TRBV7-2; d_gene: TRBD1; CDR3aa: CASSPVGTEYYEQYF; CDR3nt: TGTGCCAGCAGCCCAGTGGGGACAGAATACTACGAGCAGTACTTC
j_gene: TRBJ1-2; abundance: .; len: 13; v_gene: TRBV6-2/TRBV6-3; d_gene: .; CDR3aa: CASSDDRSYGYTF; CDR3nt: TGTGCCAGCAGTGATGACAGGTCCTATGGCTACACCTTC
j_gene: TRBJ1-3; abundance: .; len: 16; v_gene: TRBV19; d_gene: TRBD1; CDR3aa: CASSRRQGELGNTIYF; CDR3nt: TGTGCCAGTAGTAGAAGACAGGGGGAGCTTGGAAACACCATATATTTT
j_gene: TRBJ1-4; abundance: .; len: 14; v_gene: TRBV6-5; d_gene: .; CDR3aa: CASSLDRNHEKLFF; CDR3nt: TGTGCCAGCAGTCTAGACAGGAATCATGAAAAACTGTTTTTT
j_gene: TRBJ1-4; abundance: .; len: 15; v_gene: TRBV5-1; d_gene: TRBD1; CDR3aa: CASSPSGGGQEKLFF; CDR3nt: TGCGCCAGCAGCCCCTCGGGAGGGGGCCAGGAAAAACTGTTTTTT
j_gene: TRBJ2-1; abundance: .; len: 19; v_gene: TRBV5-6; d_gene: TRBD2; CDR3aa: CASSSFGTSGRAAYNEQFF; CDR3nt: TGTGCCAGCAGCTCCTTCGGGACTAGCGGGAGGGCCGCCTACAATGAGCAGTTCTTC
j_gene: TRBJ2-7; abundance: .; len: 15; v_gene: TRBV5-1; d_gene: TRBD2; CDR3aa: CASSLVRGAPAEQYF; CDR3nt: TGCGCCAGCAGCTTGGTGCGGGGGGCCCCAGCCGAGCAGTACTTC
j_gene: TRBJ2-6; abundance: .; len: 15; v_gene: TRBV28; d_gene: .; CDR3aa: CASSLSLPGANVLTF; CDR3nt: TGTGCCAGCAGTTTGTCCCTACCTGGGGCCAACGTCCTGACTTTC
j_gene: TRBJ2-6; abundance: .; len: 17; v_gene: TRBV18; d_gene: TRBD1; CDR3aa: CASSPGQGYAGANVLTF; CDR3nt: TGTGCCAGCTCGCCCGGACAGGGGTACGCTGGGGCCAACGTCCTGACTTTC
j_gene: TRBJ1-4; abundance: .; len: 16; v_gene: TRBV6-5; d_gene: TRBD1; CDR3aa: CASSFGGQGWNEKLFF; CDR3nt: TGTGCCAGCAGTTTTGGAGGACAGGGTTGGAATGAAAAACTGTTTTTT
j_gene: TRBJ1-3; abundance: .; len: 13; v_gene: TRBV20-1; d_gene: .; CDR3aa: CSASRLSGNTIYF; CDR3nt: TGCAGTGCTAGTCGTCTCTCTGGAAACACCATATATTTT
j_gene: TRBJ2-1; abundance: .; len: 14; v_gene: TRBV13; d_gene: .; CDR3aa: CASSPRGTYNEQFF; CDR3nt: TGTGCCAGCAGCCCCAGGGGAACCTACAATGAGCAGTTCTTC
j_gene: TRBJ1-1; abundance: .; len: 17; v_gene: TRBV7-2; d_gene: .; CDR3aa: CASSFLRRSGRNTEAFF; CDR3nt: TGTGCCAGCAGCTTCCTAAGACGGAGTGGGAGGAACACTGAAGCTTTCTTT
j_gene: TRBJ2-1; abundance: .; len: 15; v_gene: TRBV5-4; d_gene: TRBD2; CDR3aa: CASSLGGLAKDEQFF; CDR3nt: TGTGCCAGCAGCTTGGGGGGACTAGCGAAAGATGAGCAGTTCTTC
j_gene: TRBJ1-2; abundance: .; len: 15; v_gene: TRBV10-3; d_gene: TRBD1; CDR3aa: CAISAPGQGAWGYTF; CDR3nt: TGTGCCATCAGTGCCCCGGGACAGGGGGCTTGGGGCTACACCTTC
j_gene: TRBJ2-3; abundance: .; len: 15; v_gene: TRBV7-2; d_gene: .; CDR3aa: CASSLGDSGADTQYF; CDR3nt: TGTGCCAGCAGCTTAGGGGACTCGGGGGCAGATACGCAGTATTTT